The rows below give T cell receptor beta chains drawn from one sample of a study of breast tumors, draining lymph nodes, adjacent tissues. TCRdb re-called the multiplex PCR reads with MiXCR, one entry per CDR3 protein. Of approximately 150,000 distinct CDR3 sequences in the sample, approximately 29% were seen once. Sequencing input: axillary lymph node tissue. The source is a female donor with breast cancer. Some clones in this sample may be carry-over from other donors' samples. Each CDR3 is given with its conserved first and last residue. The order of the fields is clone size, V gene, CDR3 length, J gene, D gene, CDR3 protein, CDR3 DNA. The D gene is left open where the match is weak. Expanded clones get a size class; other rows say once, few or many, or leave the size out.

size: few
V: TRBV7-8
length: 15
J: TRBJ1-1
D: .
CDR3: CASSMNMGENTEAFF
DNA: TGTGCCAGCAGCATGAACATGGGAGAGAACACTGAAGCTTTCTTT

size: .
V: TRBV7-9
length: 15
J: TRBJ2-2
D: .
CDR3: CASSSRQVNTGELFF
DNA: TGTGCCAGCAGCTCCAGACAGGTTAACACCGGGGAGCTGTTTTTT

size: many
V: TRBV24-1
length: 12
J: TRBJ2-7
D: .
CDR3: CATSGGSYEQYF
DNA: TGTGCCACCAGTGGGGGTTCCTACGAGCAGTACTTC

size: many
V: TRBV5-1
length: 13
J: TRBJ1-4
D: .
CDR3: CASSLGGNENLFF
DNA: TGCGCCAGCAGCTTGGGGGGTAATGAAAACCTGTTTTTT

size: .
V: TRBV3-1
length: 12
J: TRBJ1-2
D: .
CDR3: CASRSGTKGNTF
DNA: TGTGCCAGCAGGTCCGGGACCAAGGGAAACACCTTC

size: .
V: TRBV18
length: 15
J: TRBJ2-3
D: TRBD1
CDR3: CASSPGQGLYNEQYF
DNA: TGTGCCAGCTCACCGGGACAGGGGCTTTACAATGAGCAGTATTTT

size: .
V: TRBV4-1
length: 13
J: TRBJ1-1
D: TRBD1
CDR3: CASSRSQGIEAFF
DNA: TGCGCCAGCAGCCGGTCACAGGGGATTGAAGCTTTCTTT

size: many
V: TRBV9
length: 13
J: TRBJ1-1
D: .
CDR3: CASSVSGNTEAFF
DNA: TGTGCCAGCAGCGTATCAGGGAACACTGAAGCTTTCTTT

size: many
V: TRBV12-3/TRBV12-4
length: 15
J: TRBJ1-2
D: .
CDR3: CASTPLGGEVRGYTF
DNA: TGTGCCAGCACACCCTTGGGAGGAGAGGTACGCGGCTACACCTTC

size: many
V: TRBV7-3
length: 14
J: TRBJ2-2
D: .
CDR3: CASSHRSGTGELFF
DNA: TGTGCCAGCAGCCATCGGTCCGGGACCGGGGAGCTGTTTTTT

size: many
V: TRBV5-1
length: 15
J: TRBJ2-3
D: TRBD1
CDR3: CASSLGGGKTDTQYF
DNA: TGCGCCAGCAGCTTGGGAGGGGGCAAGACAGATACGCAGTATTTT